One and the same sample provided the 19 T cell receptor beta chains below, sequenced in a study of STAT5B mutations in CD4+ large granular lymphocyte leukemia. The table came from immunoSEQ multiplex PCR; TCRdb's copy has only in-frame clones and leaves some out. The sample lists around 30,000 clones, 70% to 85% occurring once. The specimen sequenced was CD4+ T cells from blood buffy coats. The source is a human donor in good health.

This clone was counted once. V and J are TRBV10-3 and TRBJ2-7; no clear D gene. Between the trimmed V and J ends, which lost 3 bases and 2 bases, there was a span of 14 bases. The CDR3 is made up of 15 amino acids. Germline lookup yields CDR1 ENHRY and CDR2 SYGVKD. CDR3 loop: CAISDTVILAYEQYF. The CDR3 nucleotides read TGTGCCATCAGTGATACCGTAATTTTAGCCTACGAGCAGTACTTC.

The chain links TRBV7-2 to TRBJ2-5; TRBD2 agrees at 15 bases. V gave up 3 bases and J gave up 5 bases; unmatched junction bases: 7. Germline CDR1 and CDR2: SGHTA and FQGNSA. There are 17 residues in the CDR3. The CDR3 nucleotides read TGTGCCAGCAGCTTCGGACTAGCGGGGGGGGTACGGGAGACCCAGTACTTC. Amino acid sequence: CASSFGLAGGVRETQYF.

The rearrangement joins TRBV5-4 to TRBJ2-2, with TRBD1 matching over 7 bases. Germline V gene sequence: CDR1 SGHNT, CDR2 YYREEE (reference sequence). After removal of 4 bases from V and 2 bases from J, the junction contained 8 bases not matched to a gene. The CDR3 totals 16 residues. The CDR3 here is CASSSRQGTNTGELFF. The CDR3 DNA follows: TGTGCCAGCAGCAGTCGACAGGGCACTAACACCGGGGAGCTGTTTTTT.

The V gene is TRBV28, the J gene TRBJ1-1; 9 bases agree with TRBD1. The CDR3 runs to 16 residues. The germline V gene encodes CDR1 MDHEN and CDR2 SYDVKM. Unmatched junction bases numbered 7, after V lost 1 base and J lost 4 bases. The CDR3 loop is CASSLLGQGRGTEAFF. The CDR3 DNA is TGTGCCAGCAGTTTATTGGGACAGGGAAGGGGCACTGAAGCTTTCTTT.

The rearrangement uses TRBV7-2 and TRBJ1-2, with D maybe TRBD1 (5 bases). The CDR3 contains 16 residues. CDR1 is SGHTA, CDR2 FQGNSA, per germline. V was trimmed by 0 bases and J by 4 bases, leaving 15 bases between them. The CDR3 is CASSLALGRRSYGYTF. The CDR3 DNA reads TGTGCCAGCAGCTTAGCCCTGGGACGTCGGTCCTATGGCTACACCTTC. The entire variable domain, with the rest obtained from reference TRBV7-2 and TRBJ1-2, is as follows: GAGVSQSPSNKVTEKGKDVELRCDPISGHTALYWYRQSLGQGLEFLIYFQGNSAPDKSGLPSDRFSAERTGGSVSTLTIQRTQQEDSAVYLCASSLALGRRSYGYTFGSGTRLTVV.

CDR3 amino acids: CASSLQGREKLFF. CDR3 DNA: TGTGCCAGCAGTTTACAGGGAAGGGAAAAACTGTTTTTT. This chain uses TRBV27 with TRBJ1-4, with D perhaps matching TRBD1 (5 bases). Between the trimmed V and J ends, which lost 2 bases and 8 bases, there was a span of 9 bases. Germline V lookup: CDR1 MNHEY, CDR2 SMNVEV (reference sequence). The CDR3 has 13 amino acids.

This clone was observed a handful of times. J is TRBJ2-1 and V is TRBV7-9; weak D call: TRBD1 (6 bases). Trimming took 5 bases from V and 5 from J, leaving 16 bases between them. The germline V gene has CDR1 SEHNR and CDR2 FQNEAQ (reference sequence). The CDR3 is 15 residues long. CDR3 bases: TGTGCCAGCAGCCCCCTTACAGGGCCGGACAATGAGCAGTTCTTC. Amino acid sequence: CASSPLTGPDNEQFF. Together with reference TRBV7-9 and TRBJ2-1, the CDR3 gives the full variable domain: DTGVSQNPRHKITKRGQNVTFRCDPISEHNRLYWYRQTLGQGPEFLTYFQNEAQLEKSRLLSDRFSAERPKGSFSTLEIQRTEQGDSAMYLCASSPLTGPDNEQFFGPGTRLTVL.

The rearrangement joins TRBV7-2 to TRBJ2-2, with D possibly TRBD2 on 7 matching bases. Trimming took 2 bases from V and 6 from J, leaving 16 bases between them. This CDR3 has 16 residues. The V gene's germline CDR1 is SGHTA and CDR2 FQGNSA. DNA of the CDR3: TGTGCCAGCAGCTTAAGAGGGGGGGCCGATTCCGGGGAGCTGTTTTTT. It translates to CASSLRGGADSGELFF.

The V gene is TRBV30, the J gene TRBJ1-2, with a tentative D call TRBD1 (5 bases). The CDR3 loop spans 16 amino acids. Trimming pared 2 bases from V and 0 bases from J, leaving 16 bases between. Germline CDR1 reads GTSNPN; CDR2 reads SVGIG (reference sequence). CDR3 sequence: CAWSSHRQISNYGYTF. DNA for the CDR3: TGTGCCTGGAGTTCCCATCGACAGATATCTAACTATGGCTACACCTTC.

The V gene is TRBV30, the J gene TRBJ1-5; D remains unclear. Per the germline V gene, CDR1 is GTSNPN and CDR2 is SVGIG (reference sequence). This CDR3 has 13 amino acids. Between the trimmed V and J ends, which lost 0 bases and 6 bases, there was a span of 9 bases. The CDR3 bases are TGTGCCTGGAGTGTAACCATGGGTCAGCCCCAGCATTTT. It translates to CAWSVTMGQPQHF. Looking up the rest from reference TRBV30 and TRBJ1-5 gives the full variable domain: SQTIHQWPATLVQPVGSPLSLECTVEGTSNPNLYWYRQAAGRGLQLLFYSVGIGQISSEVPQNLSASRPQDRQFILSSKKLLLSDSGFYLCAWSVTMGQPQHFGDGTRLSIL.

J is TRBJ1-2 and V is TRBV28; TRBD1 aligns across 7 bases. The V and J ends lost 6 bases and 4 bases, in that order; junction bases with no gene match: 5. In germline, CDR1 is MDHEN, CDR2 SYDVKM. The CDR3 spans 13 residues. CDR3 DNA sequence: TGTGCCAGCAGCCGACAGGGATTCTATGGCTACACCTTC. Its protein is CASSRQGFYGYTF.

The V call is TRBV29-1, the J call TRBJ1-4; 7 bases agree with TRBD1. Unmatched junction bases numbered 10, after V lost 7 bases and J lost 8 bases. The CDR3 has 13 amino acids. Germline loops: CDR1 SQVTM, CDR2 ANQGSEA. CDR3 amino acids: CSARQGGTEKLFF. In nucleotides, the CDR3 is TGCAGCGCCCGACAGGGAGGGACCGAAAAACTGTTTTTT.

V and J are TRBV9 and TRBJ1-4, with D hard to call. The CDR3 contains 16 residues. Germline CDR1 is SGDLS and CDR2 is YYNGEE. The germline V and J ends were trimmed by 0 bases and 7 bases, with 16 bases remaining between them. The chain's CDR3 is CASSVAGHNLPEKLFF. DNA for the CDR3: TGTGCCAGCAGCGTAGCCGGGCATAATCTGCCTGAAAAACTGTTTTTT.

CDR3 in amino acids: CASSPDPGGEEKLFF. In nucleotides, the CDR3 is TGTGCCAGCAGCCCGGATCCGGGGGGGGAAGAAAAACTGTTTTTT. V is TRBV7-9 and J is TRBJ1-4, with D perhaps matching TRBD1 (5 bases). Trimming removed 5 bases at V and 8 bases at J, with 18 bases between. Germline-derived CDR1 and CDR2 are SEHNR and FQNEAQ (reference sequence). CDR3 size: 15 residues.

The sample holds one count of this clone. The V and J genes are TRBV5-1 and TRBJ2-2, with 8 bases matching TRBD1. V was clipped by 3 bases and J by 3 bases; unmatched bases: 4. Per the germline V gene, CDR1 is SGHRS and CDR2 is YFSETQ. The CDR3 extends over 15 amino acids. CDR3 nucleotides: TGCGCCAGCAGCTCGACAGGGGCCTACACCGGGGAGCTGTTTTTT. It encodes CASSSTGAYTGELFF.

The gene calls are TRBV19 and TRBJ1-5; the D is unclear. This CDR3 spans 12 amino acids. Trimming pared 10 bases from V and 2 bases from J, leaving 9 bases between. CDR1 LNHDA and CDR2 SQIVND come from the germline V gene (reference sequence). In DNA form, the CDR3 reads TGTGCCACCCGGGATGGCAATCAGCCCCAGCATTTT. This codes for CATRDGNQPQHF.

This clone was recorded once. The chain recombines TRBV5-1 with TRBJ2-1; 10 bases agree with TRBD2. This CDR3 has 17 residues. Germline CDR1 is SGHRS and CDR2 is YFSETQ. J was trimmed by 7 bases and V by 1 base; bases with no gene match: 11. CDR3 loop: CASSLNQRGGHGNEQFF. CDR3 nucleotides: TGCGCCAGCAGCTTGAACCAGCGGGGGGGTCACGGGAATGAGCAGTTCTTC. Variable domain in full (rest from reference TRBV5-1 and TRBJ2-1): KAGVTQTPRYLIKTRGQQVTLSCSPISGHRSVSWYQQTPGQGLQFLFEYFSETQRNKGNFPGRFSGRQFSNSRSEMNVSTLELGDSALYLCASSLNQRGGHGNEQFFGPGTRLTVL.

This clone has only one observation. The same CDR3 arises from other DNA sequences in this sample as well. The chain combines TRBV10-3 with TRBJ2-7, with 7 bases matching TRBD1. Unmatched junction bases numbered 0, after V lost 3 bases and J lost 4 bases. Germline V CDR1 and CDR2: ENHRY, SYGVKD. The CDR3 contains 12 residues. CDR3 residues: CAISDRGYEQYF. The CDR3 DNA reads TGTGCCATCAGTGACAGGGGGTACGAGCAGTACTTC.

The genes are TRBV5-8 and TRBJ1-1; D possibly corresponds to TRBD1 (6 bases). V dropped 1 base and J dropped 0 bases, with 13 bases sitting between them. Germline lookup yields CDR1 SGHTS and CDR2 YDEGEE. CDR3 length: 16 residues. CDR3 in amino acids: CASSLWQGNMNTEAFF. The CDR3 bases are TGTGCCAGCAGCTTGTGGCAGGGGAACATGAACACTGAAGCTTTCTTT.